This T cell receptor (beta chain) was observed in a study of blood T cells in healthy people across ages (dated by TCRdb to about 2015). About the study as a whole: Template switching captured roughly one uniquely barcoded TCR beta cDNA molecule per two T cells in model experiments. Donors of different ages were randomly distributed across sequencing lanes to avoid experimental bias. Age-related changes in TCR beta repertoire diversity were measured in the study by deep sequencing normalized with unique cDNA molecular identifiers. For two donors (one aged 18 to 29 and one aged 80 or older), the study analyzed two additional independent replicas of 1 million unique cDNA reads from the same blood draw. Four age groups were formed from the donors: young (average roughly 15 years), middle-aged (approximately 39), aged (about 68) and long-lived (more than 75). The paper's findings and limits, for the study overall: As age increased, observed TCR beta diversity per million T cells dropped in a roughly linear way, and a significant reduction was already evident by age around 41. Total diversity estimates from one million sequenced T cells were considered lower bounds and underestimates. Since profiling was done on bulk unsorted PBMCs, naive and antigen-experienced compartments could not be conclusively compared. The long-lived group showed more naive CD4+ T cells, fewer expanded clones and increased TCR diversity than the aged group, suggesting age selection. The percentage of naive T cells measured by flow cytometry correlated strongly with observed TCR beta diversity. Because the CMV infection status of the donors was unknown, age-related changes in expanded clonotypes may potentially have been confounded.

Trimming takes 8 bases from V and 2 bases from J, and the germline ends sit 16 bases apart. The CDR3 starts with the cysteine, ends with the phenylalanine, and has 15 residues. Only the CDR3 DNA stays, 45 bases, in frame from base 1. The germline V gene encodes CDR1 MNHEY and CDR2 SMNVEV (reference sequence). The donors were some 36 Caucasian individuals from Russia, aged roughly 6 to 95 years, who were systemically healthy. Ten milliliters of peripheral blood were drawn from each donor into EDTA-treated Vacutainer tubes. PBMCs were isolated by Ficoll-Paque density-gradient centrifugation, with at least 6 million obtained per sample. Total RNA, at least 6 micrograms per sample, was extracted from PBMCs with Trizol reagent. For every donor, flow cytometry on a PBMC aliquot measured the percentage of naive CD45RAhigh/CD27high T cells. The library was built by means of 5' RACE. The instrument was an Illumina HiSeq 2500. The second PCR ran for about 6 to 11 cycles and used a J-beta primer mix along with a sample-barcoded 5' primer. Each TCR beta cDNA molecule received a unique molecular identifier from a template-switch 5' adaptor carrying 12 random nucleotides. At least 2.5 million CDR3-containing paired-end reads were obtained from each sample. All of the RNA was converted into first-strand cDNA using the Mint cDNA synthesis kit, with a TRBC-specific oligonucleotide serving as the primer. After uracil-DNA glycosylase treatment, a first 18-cycle PCR used universal primers M1SS and BC2_uni_R on all cDNA. Per the original workflow: Each sample was normalized by randomly selecting 1 million high-quality reads, each carrying a distinct molecular identifier. Reads with shared molecular identifiers were discarded instead of being binned into consensus sequences. MiTCR, run with a Q25 quality threshold and the strictest error-elimination algorithm, handled CDR3 identification, clonotype clustering and error correction. A nonparametric unseen species model using Euler transformation provided a lower-bound estimate of total TCR beta diversity. The raw public data were reprocessed by TCRdb itself: fastp quality trimming at Q25, MiXCR clonotype calling, in-frame beta chains only. Every distinct CDR3 protein forms one entry, paired with its most common genes and DNA. The V and J calls were not made by the authors but by TCRdb's processing. The sample includes approximately 1.5 million distinct CDR3 sequences, with about 42% observed a single time. Under 5% of the sample comes from the top ten.

For this clonotype: Its antigen is still unknown. Base qualities are not recorded, but no much larger clone differs from it by a single base.

The chain employs TRBV27 and TRBJ2-1; TRBD1 is possibly the D segment (5 matching bases). Sequences were obtained from blood. The clonotype originates from a woman in her late teens or twenties in good health. The sequence in DNA is TGTGCCAGCGCGAGGCTAGAAGGGGCCTACAATGAGCAGTTCTTC. Translation gives CASARLEGAYNEQFF.